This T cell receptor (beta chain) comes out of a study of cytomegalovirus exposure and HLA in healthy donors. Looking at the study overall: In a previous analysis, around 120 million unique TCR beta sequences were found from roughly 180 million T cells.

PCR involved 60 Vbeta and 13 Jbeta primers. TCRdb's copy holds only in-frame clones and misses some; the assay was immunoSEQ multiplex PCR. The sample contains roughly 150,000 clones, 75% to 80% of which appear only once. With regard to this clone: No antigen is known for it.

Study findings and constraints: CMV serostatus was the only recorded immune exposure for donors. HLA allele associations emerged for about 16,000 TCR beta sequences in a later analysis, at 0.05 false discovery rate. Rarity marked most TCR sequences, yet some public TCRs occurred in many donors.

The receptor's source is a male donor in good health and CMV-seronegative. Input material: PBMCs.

CDR3 protein: CASSRGLAGYNEQFF. CDR3 sequence (DNA): TGTGCCAGCAGTCGAGGACTAGCGGGCTACAATGAGCAGTTCTTC. The rearrangement links TRBV6-5 to TRBJ2-1; 11 positions match TRBD2. The CDR3 extends over 15 amino acids. Losses at the gene ends were 5 bases for V and 3 bases for J; bases not matched to a gene: 3. Germline V gene lookup returns CDR1 MNHEY and CDR2 SVGAGI.